This T cell receptor (beta chain) originates from a study of cytomegalovirus exposure and HLA in healthy donors (dated by TCRdb to about 2017). Broadly, across the study: According to a later analysis, the 120 or so validation repertoires were produced on the same platform as the 700 or so repertoires of the first cohort. To predict cytomegalovirus infection status, the study brought together high-throughput TCR immunosequencing, statistical association of individual TCRs with disease status, and machine learning. The study aimed to test whether signatures of past pathogen exposure could be identified by cataloging public T cell receptors. In addition to the first cohort of approximately 670 subjects, a separate validation cohort of approximately 130 different subjects was used. What the research found in general, with its limitations: Across donors, most TCR sequences were observed very rarely, whereas some public TCRs were present in many individuals. All 120 or so repertoires were used to score co-occurrence in the validation cohort in a later analysis, because that analysis had no HLA typing for the cohort. According to the authors, the approach could potentially be generalized to other disease states and immunological phenotypes. Subsequent analysis determined that TCRs grouped into clusters in the first cohort also showed a tendency toward co-occurrence across the approximately 120 validation repertoires, and about 94% of cluster scores exceeded 0. In vitro tests confirmed that a few of the cytomegalovirus-associated TCR beta chains recognize cytomegalovirus antigens. Cytomegalovirus status was reported to be diagnosed by the classifier with high specificity and sensitivity in both the original and validation cohorts. The study gave a list of 150 to 200 TCR beta chains associated with cytomegalovirus.

Libraries came from the immunoSEQ multiplex PCR assay. Per the authors' processing: A statistical classification framework was built for diagnosing cytomegalovirus status from the catalog of TCR beta chain sequences. Held by TCRdb, this immuneACCESS table contains in-frame sequences only and omits some clones. Under half of the omission traces to an unresolved V gene where checked; the cause of the rest is unknown. That table gives V, J and clone size, and the DNA gave D and trimming. The sample table lists fewer than 150,000 clones, almost 90% of them with a count of one. 1.4% to 1.5% of the sample goes to the ten largest clones. The donors belonged to the validation cohort of about 120 subjects, which was separate from the roughly 700-subject first cohort. Comment on this clone: No cognate antigen has been identified for it. No quality values exist for individual bases; no much larger clone is one base distant.

CDR1 ENHRY and CDR2 SYGVKD are derived from the germline V gene. The junction carries 19 bases between V and J, which are trimmed by 10 bases and 0 bases respectively. Including the terminal cysteine and phenylalanine, the CDR3 comprises 15 residues. Of the read, only the CDR3 DNA is kept; its 45 bases are in frame from base 1. The receptor comes from a man aged 25 to 40 in good health and CMV-seronegative. Sequences were obtained from PBMCs. The V gene is TRBV10-3 and the J gene is TRBJ2-7; TRBD1 could be the D gene, as 5 bases match. The encoded CDR3 is CATWEQATYSYEQYF. DNA sequence: TGTGCCACCTGGGAACAGGCCACTTACTCCTACGAGCAGTACTTC.